This is a list of T cell receptor beta chains from one sample in a study of molecular identifiers for immune sequencing clone quantification. One entry per CDR3 protein results from TCRdb running MiXCR on the PCR reads. The data show tens of thousands of distinct CDR3 sequences, with about 19% seen just once and approximately 1% held by the top ten. Sequenced material: naive CD8+ T cells from blood, with Jurkat cell RNA spiked in. Receptors originate from a human donor in good health. Some libraries in this study had Jurkat cell RNA spiked in. Each CDR3 is given without its conserved first and last residue. The D gene is left open where the match is weak.

>.|TRBJ2-2|TRBV19
ASSTTGISAGELF
>.|TRBJ1-1|TRBV12-5
ASGLYPGTRGGTEAF
>TRBD1|TRBJ2-7|TRBV30
AWGWTGNEQY
>TRBD1|TRBJ1-1|TRBV4-2
ASSRIGQANTEAS
>TRBD2|TRBJ2-1|TRBV4-3
ASSQDRSGGPHEQF
>.|TRBJ2-3|TRBV7-9
ASRKGPDTQY
>.|TRBJ1-1|TRBV30
ALQGNTEAF
>.|TRBJ2-7|TRBV7-9
ASSPNRYEQY
>.|TRBJ2-7|TRBV5-6
ASSLVVIPHEQY
>.|TRBJ1-5|TRBV19
ASSIGQGPHQPQH
>.|TRBJ1-5|TRBV5-1
ASSLKPDQPQH
>.|TRBJ1-4|TRBV3-1
ASSQDWGISNEKLF
>TRBD2|TRBJ2-3|TRBV29-1
SVEEWLAGEGDTQY
>.|TRBJ2-3|TRBV6-5
ASSYTATDGYTDTQY
>.|TRBJ2-5|TRBV12-5
ASGPPWQAQETQY
>TRBD1|TRBJ2-1|TRBV6-5
ATDGTGGGNEQF
>.|TRBJ2-3|TRBV6-5
VSSCGLAQDTQY
>.|TRBJ2-1|TRBV6-5
ASSSLGPEGSYNEQF
>.|TRBJ2-3|TRBV9
ASMRGASSTDTQY
>.|TRBJ2-5|TRBV11-2
ASSLVLETQY
>.|TRBJ2-3|TRBV13
ASSLGSGTSTDTQY
>TRBD1|TRBJ2-5|TRBV5-1
ASRGTAEETQY
>TRBD2|TRBJ2-3|TRBV4-3
ASSQDSGGGASNTQY
>.|TRBJ2-3|TRBV7-9
ASRYLLGATDTQY
>.|TRBJ1-1|TRBV19
ASSIGRGAMNTEAF
>.|TRBJ2-3|TRBV6-1
ASSEGTDTQY
>TRBD1|TRBJ2-7|TRBV10-3
AFERTGTGEQY
>TRBD1|TRBJ2-1|TRBV3-1
ASSLTWTGVNEQF